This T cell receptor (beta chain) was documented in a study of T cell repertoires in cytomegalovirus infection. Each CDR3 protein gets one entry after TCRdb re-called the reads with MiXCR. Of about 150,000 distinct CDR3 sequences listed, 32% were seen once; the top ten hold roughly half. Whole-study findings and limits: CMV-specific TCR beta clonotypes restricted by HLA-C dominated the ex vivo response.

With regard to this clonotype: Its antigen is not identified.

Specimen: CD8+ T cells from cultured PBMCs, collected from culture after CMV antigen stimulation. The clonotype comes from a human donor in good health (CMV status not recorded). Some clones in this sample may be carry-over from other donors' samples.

The CDR3 protein is CASSPRTGAAYEQYF. The CDR3 DNA reads as TGTGCCAGCAGCCCCCGGACAGGGGCTGCCTACGAGCAGTACTTC. The J gene is TRBJ2-7, the V gene TRBV7-8; 9 bases map to TRBD1. Trimming took 5 bases from V and 2 from J; bases not matched to a gene: 7. Germline CDR1 is SGHVS and CDR2 is FQNEAQ. This CDR3 region has 15 residues.